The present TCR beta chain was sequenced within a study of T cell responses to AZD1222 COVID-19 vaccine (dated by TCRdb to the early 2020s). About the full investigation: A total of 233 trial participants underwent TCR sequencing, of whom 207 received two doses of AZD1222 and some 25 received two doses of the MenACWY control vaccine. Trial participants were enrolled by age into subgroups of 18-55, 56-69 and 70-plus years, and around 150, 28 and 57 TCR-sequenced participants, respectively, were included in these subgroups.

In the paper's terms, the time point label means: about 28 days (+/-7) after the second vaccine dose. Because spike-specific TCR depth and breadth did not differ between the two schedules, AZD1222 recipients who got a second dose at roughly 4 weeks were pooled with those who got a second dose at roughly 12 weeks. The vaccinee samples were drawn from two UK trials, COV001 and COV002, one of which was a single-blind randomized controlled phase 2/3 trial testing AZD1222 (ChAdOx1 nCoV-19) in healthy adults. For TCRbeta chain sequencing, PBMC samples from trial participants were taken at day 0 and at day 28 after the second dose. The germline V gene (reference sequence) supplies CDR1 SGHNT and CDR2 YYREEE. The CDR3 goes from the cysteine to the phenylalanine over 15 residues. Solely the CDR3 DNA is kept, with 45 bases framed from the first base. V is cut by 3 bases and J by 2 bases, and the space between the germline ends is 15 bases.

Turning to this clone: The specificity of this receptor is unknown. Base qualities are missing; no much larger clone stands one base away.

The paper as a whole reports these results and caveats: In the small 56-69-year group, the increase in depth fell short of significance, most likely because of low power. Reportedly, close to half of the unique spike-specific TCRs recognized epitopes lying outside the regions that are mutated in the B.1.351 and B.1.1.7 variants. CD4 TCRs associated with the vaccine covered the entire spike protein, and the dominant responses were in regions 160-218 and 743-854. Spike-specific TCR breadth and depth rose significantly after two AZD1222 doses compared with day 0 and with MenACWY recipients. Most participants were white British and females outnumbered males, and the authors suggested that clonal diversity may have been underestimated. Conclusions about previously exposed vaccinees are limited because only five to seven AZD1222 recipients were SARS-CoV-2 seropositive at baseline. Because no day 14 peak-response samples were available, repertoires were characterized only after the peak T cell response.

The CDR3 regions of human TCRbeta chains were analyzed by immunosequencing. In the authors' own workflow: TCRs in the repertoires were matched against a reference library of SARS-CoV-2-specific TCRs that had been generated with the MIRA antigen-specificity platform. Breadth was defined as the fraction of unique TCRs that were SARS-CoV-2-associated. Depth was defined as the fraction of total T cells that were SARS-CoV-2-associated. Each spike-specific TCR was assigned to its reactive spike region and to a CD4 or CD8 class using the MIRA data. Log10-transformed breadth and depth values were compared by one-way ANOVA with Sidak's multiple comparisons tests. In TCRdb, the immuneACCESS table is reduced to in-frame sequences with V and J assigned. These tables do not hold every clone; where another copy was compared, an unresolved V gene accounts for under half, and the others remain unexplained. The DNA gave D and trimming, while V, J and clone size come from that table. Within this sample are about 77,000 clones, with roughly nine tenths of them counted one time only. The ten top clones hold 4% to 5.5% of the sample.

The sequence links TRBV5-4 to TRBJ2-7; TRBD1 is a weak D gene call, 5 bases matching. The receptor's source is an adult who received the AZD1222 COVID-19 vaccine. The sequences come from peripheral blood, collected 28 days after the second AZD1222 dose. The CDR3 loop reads CASSYTMTVPYEQYF. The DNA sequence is TGTGCCAGCAGCTACACTATGACAGTCCCCTACGAGCAGTACTTC.